The 22 T cell receptor beta chains below all came from one sample that was sequenced in a study of cytomegalovirus exposure and HLA in healthy donors. Primers included in the PCR were 60 Vbeta and 13 Jbeta primers. The protocol was immunoSEQ multiplex PCR, while the TCRdb copy is restricted to in-frame clones and leaves out a portion. The table lists roughly 120,000 clones, around 60% of them singletons. Sample: PBMCs. The source of these receptors is a woman aged 40 to 50 in good health and CMV-seropositive.

The chain couples TRBV6-1 to TRBJ2-1; 9 bases are a match to TRBD1. V dropped 7 bases and J dropped 3; count of bases not matched to a gene: 7. The CDR3 totals 15 residues. Germline V CDR1 and CDR2: MNHNS, SASEGT. CDR3 loop: CASIEGTGHYNEQFF. CDR3 coding DNA: TGTGCCAGCATCGAAGGGACAGGGCACTACAATGAGCAGTTCTTC.

The rearrangement joins TRBV18 to TRBJ2-5; 8 nucleotides match TRBD1. The CDR3 loop spans 14 amino acids. Looked up from germline, CDR1 is KGHSH and CDR2 is LQKENI. The junction had 1 base not matched to a gene; V was cut back by 1 base and J by 3 bases. The CDR3: CASSPRTGKETQYF. Here the CDR3 DNA reads TGTGCCAGCTCACCACGGACAGGGAAAGAGACCCAGTACTTC.

This clone was counted only a few times. This chain connects TRBV4-2 to TRBJ2-1; D is uncertain. The V gene's germline CDR1 is LGHNA and CDR2 YNFKEQ. The CDR3 runs to 14 residues. The germline V and J ends were trimmed by 0 bases and 3 bases, with 6 bases remaining between them. As DNA, the CDR3 is TGTGCCAGCAGCCAAGACAGGTTCTACAATGAGCAGTTCTTC. It encodes CASSQDRFYNEQFF.

J is TRBJ2-1 and V is TRBV19, with a weak D call TRBD1 (5 bases). V shed 1 base and J shed 0 bases, with 10 bases lying between them. Germline CDR1 and CDR2: LNHDA and SQIVND (reference sequence). The length of the CDR3 is 16 residues. Here the CDR3 DNA reads TGTGCCAGTAGTATAGTTCTGGGGCTCTCCTACAATGAGCAGTTCTTC. It yields the protein CASSIVLGLSYNEQFF.

The chain couples TRBV2 to TRBJ2-2, with 8 bases aligning to TRBD1. The length of the CDR3 is 15 residues. The V segment lost 6 bases and the J segment 6 bases; nucleotides outside the gene matches: 9. The germline gives CDR1 SNHLY, CDR2 FYNNEI. CDR3 nucleotide sequence: TGTGCCAGCAGCCCTGGACAGGGTCTTTCCGGGGAGCTGTTTTTT. Its translation: CASSPGQGLSGELFF.

The chain is built from TRBV14 and TRBJ2-3; 8 bases fit TRBD2. The V and J ends lost 2 bases and 2 bases, in that order; junction bases with no gene match: 12. Looked up from germline, CDR1 is SGHDN and CDR2 is FVKESK. The length of the CDR3 is 18 residues. As DNA, the CDR3 is TGTGCCAGCAGCCAACTCCCCTTTTCTAGCGGGTACACAGATACGCAGTATTTT. Translation: CASSQLPFSSGYTDTQYF. The whole variable domain, remainder taken from reference TRBV14 and TRBJ2-3, is EAGVTQFPSHSVIEKGQTVTLRCDPISGHDNLYWYRRVMGKEIKFLLHFVKESKQDESGMPNNRFLAERTGGTYSTLKVQPAELEDSGVYFCASSQLPFSSGYTDTQYFGPGTRLTVL.

The rearrangement uses TRBV11-2 and TRBJ2-7; 7 bases are a match to TRBD1. The CDR3 runs to 13 residues. Germline lookup yields CDR1 SGHAT and CDR2 FQNNGV. V was pared by 6 bases and J by 5 bases, with 7 bases of the junction left unmatched. CDR3 sequence (DNA): TGTGCCAGCAGGACAGGGTCGATTAACGAGCAGTACTTC. It encodes CASRTGSINEQYF.

This clone was detected a few times. V is TRBV19 and J is TRBJ1-5; D unclear. The ends were cut back, 3 bases at V and 3 bases at J, with 6 bases in the middle. Germline V gene data show CDR1 as LNHDA and CDR2 as SQIVND (reference sequence). This CDR3 has 13 amino acids. In DNA, the CDR3 is TGTGCCAGTAGTATGAGTTACAATCAGCCCCAGCATTTT. The encoded protein is CASSMSYNQPQHF.

The chain recombines TRBV2 with TRBJ2-1, with 9 bases matching TRBD2. Germline CDR1 and CDR2: SNHLY and FYNNEI. V shed 8 bases and J 9 bases; nucleotides not matched to a gene: 11. The CDR3 contains 14 residues. CDR3: CASLPGLAGSEQFF. CDR3 DNA sequence: TGTGCCAGCCTACCGGGGCTAGCGGGGAGTGAGCAGTTCTTC.

DNA for the CDR3: TGTGCCTGGAGTGTAATTTATAGCAATCAGCCCCAGCATTTT. Translated: CAWSVIYSNQPQHF. This chain joins TRBV30 and TRBJ1-5; D remains ambiguous. Germline V gives CDR1 GTSNPN, CDR2 SVGIG (reference sequence). This CDR3 is built from 14 residues. V shed 0 bases and J shed 0 bases, with 6 bases lying between them.

V gene TRBV7-9 combines with J gene TRBJ2-4, with TRBD2 matching 8 bases. With V trimmed by 5 bases and J by 8 bases, 20 bases remained unmatched. The CDR3 runs to 18 residues. Germline assignment: CDR1 SEHNR and CDR2 FQNEAQ (reference sequence). The CDR3 DNA reads TGTGCCAGCAGCGCACGTCTCCGGGCTAGCGGGCTCCTGGACATTCAGTACTTC. Translation gives CASSARLRASGLLDIQYF.

This chain links TRBV7-2 with TRBJ2-7; 8 nucleotides line up with TRBD1. The CDR3 runs to 14 residues. CDR1 and CDR2 (germline): SGHTA, FQGNSA. After removal of 5 bases from V and 4 bases from J, the junction contained 7 bases not matched to a gene. CDR3 in DNA: TGTGCCAGCAGCCAGGACAGGGTTTCATACGAGCAGTACTTC. It codes for CASSQDRVSYEQYF.

This clone was seen a handful of times. This chain links TRBV5-1 with TRBJ2-7, with no clear D. V dropped 0 bases and J dropped 6 bases, with 4 bases sitting between them. The CDR3 is 11 amino acids. The germline CDR1 and CDR2 sequences are SGHRS and YFSETQ. The CDR3 DNA reads TGCGCCAGCAGCTTGGTCGGCGAGCAGTACTTC. It is translated as CASSLVGEQYF.

The chain couples TRBV5-1 to TRBJ2-3; D remains unclear. The CDR3 is made up of 12 amino acids. Germline CDR1 SGHRS, CDR2 YFSETQ. V lost 5 bases and J 2 bases, leaving 6 bases between the germline ends. CDR3 coding DNA: TGCGCCAGCAGGGAGAACACAGATACGCAGTATTTT. Its translation: CASRENTDTQYF.

The table lists this clone with a few counts. The chain links TRBV5-6 to TRBJ2-1, with TRBD2 matching 15 bases. Trimming at V came to 3 bases and at J to 9 bases, leaving 13 bases not matched to a gene. Germline V gene data show CDR1 as SGHDT and CDR2 as YYEEEE. CDR3 size: 18 residues. The CDR3 bases are TGTGCCAGCAGCTCAAGGGGACTAGCGGGAGGAGGGAGATTTGAGCAGTTCTTC. This codes for CASSSRGLAGGGRFEQFF. The full variable domain, completed using reference TRBV5-6 and TRBJ2-1, is DAGVTQSPTHLIKTRGQQVTLRCSPKSGHDTVSWYQQALGQGPQFIFQYYEEEERQRGNFPDRFSGHQFPNYSSELNVNALLLGDSALYLCASSSRGLAGGGRFEQFFGPGTRLTVL.

A word on this clone: A junction boundary mismatches the germline segment, possibly from a read error. V gene TRBV7-9 combines with J gene TRBJ2-7, with 8 positions matching TRBD2. Germline V CDR1 and CDR2: SEHNR, FQNEAQ (reference sequence). CDR3 length: 17 amino acids. CDR3 nucleotide sequence: TGTTCCAGCAGCTTAGCGGGGTGGTCCCGGGGTTCCTACGAGCAGTACTTC. Residues: CSSSLAGWSRGSYEQYF.

This chain joins TRBV7-9 and TRBJ2-1; D may be TRBD2 (5 bases). V dropped 1 base and J dropped 7 bases, with 20 bases sitting between them. This CDR3 spans 17 amino acids. The V gene's germline CDR1 is SEHNR and CDR2 FQNEAQ (reference sequence). The CDR3 here is CASSLGSTSRGRNEQFF. CDR3 coding DNA: TGTGCCAGCAGCTTAGGATCTACATCCCGGGGTAGGAATGAGCAGTTCTTC.

The J gene is TRBJ2-7, the V gene TRBV25-1; 8 bases line up with TRBD1. Germline assignment: CDR1 MGHDK and CDR2 SYGVNS. Trimming at V came to 5 bases and at J to 2 bases, leaving 5 bases not matched to a gene. The CDR3 is 14 residues long. The CDR3 spells CASSNPGQAYEQYF. Here the CDR3 DNA reads TGTGCCAGCAGTAATCCGGGACAGGCCTACGAGCAGTACTTC.

V gene TRBV4-3 combines with J gene TRBJ2-7, with D possibly TRBD2 on 5 matching bases. Germline V lookup: CDR1 LGHNA, CDR2 YSLEER. The CDR3 runs 15 residues. V lost 1 base, J lost 3 bases, and 13 bases lay in between. The CDR3 DNA reads TGCGCCAGCAGCCAAGCCCCCGGGGTATACTACGAGCAGTACTTC. This sequence encodes CASSQAPGVYYEQYF.

The genes are TRBV27 and TRBJ1-3; a weak D match, TRBD1 (6 bases). CDR3 length: 15 amino acids. Germline loops: CDR1 MNHEY, CDR2 SMNVEV (reference sequence). V was pared by 3 bases and J by 1 base, with 10 bases between. CDR3 residues: CASSLRRGSGNTIYF. The CDR3, as DNA: TGTGCCAGCAGTTTGAGAAGGGGGTCTGGAAACACCATATATTTT.

The J gene is TRBJ2-3, the V gene TRBV7-2, with 7 bases that match TRBD2. The CDR3 totals 14 residues. CDR1 and CDR2 (germline): SGHTA, FQGNSA. The junction had 0 bases not matched to a gene; V was cut back by 2 bases and J by 1 base. CDR3 residues: CASSLLAGTDTQYF. DNA of the CDR3: TGTGCCAGCAGCTTACTAGCGGGCACAGATACGCAGTATTTT.

The chain has TRBV29-1 and TRBJ2-7; a possible D gene is TRBD2 (5 bases). The CDR3 extends over 14 amino acids. V was shortened by 3 bases and J by 0 bases, with 12 bases between the two germline ends. Germline assignment: CDR1 SQVTM and CDR2 ANQGSEA. CDR3 DNA: TGCAGCGTTGACGCGACGGGAAGCTCCTACGAGCAGTACTTC. It yields the protein CSVDATGSSYEQYF.